This T cell receptor beta chain was recorded in a study of regulatory T cells in long-lasting Graves disease. The time point denotes: newly diagnosed GD, antithyroid drugs for less than 3 months. The authors made the TCR library using RNA they extracted from PBMCs. Researchers made TCR beta libraries by using iRepertoire HTBI primers and running Arm-PCR on CDR3 regions. From the multiplex PCR reads, TCRdb called clonotypes with MiXCR, one entry per CDR3 protein. Here the sample spans under 500,000 distinct CDR3 sequences, about 17% being singletons. Trimming shortened V by 5 bases and J by 0 bases, and 13 bases separated the two germline ends. Germline CDR1 and CDR2: SEHNR and FQNEAQ (reference sequence). This CDR3 comprises 15 residues. These data also formed part of another study, on T cells in Graves' hyperthyroidism and ophthalmopathy.

The chain joins TRBV7-9 to TRBJ2-5; D ambiguous. This material consisted of peripheral blood mononuclear cells (PBMCs), taken at new diagnosis, from a patient treated with antithyroid drugs. The sequence came from a woman in her twenties or thirties with Graves disease. CDR3 loop: CASSPPTAYQETQYF. The CDR3, as DNA: TGTGCCAGCAGCCCCCCCACAGCGTACCAAGAGACCCAGTACTTC. The full variable domain, with the rest looked up from reference TRBV7-9 and TRBJ2-5, is DTGVSQNPRHKITKRGQNVTFRCDPISEHNRLYWYRQTLGQGPEFLTYFQNEAQLEKSRLLSDRFSAERPKGSFSTLEIQRTEQGDSAMYLCASSPPTAYQETQYFGPGTRLLVL.